A single TCR beta chain is shown here with its context. The authors prepared the TCRbeta library with unique molecular identifiers. Each CDR3 protein gets one entry after TCRdb re-called the PCR reads with MiXCR. Of approximately 400,000 distinct CDR3 sequences listed, about a tenth are singletons. The source of the sample is a study of T-cell reconstitution after alpha-beta-depleted transplantation in children. V was clipped by 3 bases and J by 0 bases, with 15 bases between them. CDR1 and CDR2 from the germline V gene are SQVTM and ANQGSEA. The CDR3 runs 16 residues. Sequenced material: PBMCs from the stem cell graft donor, taken from the stem cell graft. V gene TRBV29-1 combines with J gene TRBJ2-1; weak D call: TRBD1 (6 bases). This clonotype was sampled from a human donor who donated a stem cell graft to a child with acute myeloid leukemia. The CDR3 loop reads CSVDVAGQSSYNEQFF. CDR3 sequence (DNA): TGCAGCGTTGATGTTGCTGGACAGAGCTCCTACAATGAGCAGTTCTTC.